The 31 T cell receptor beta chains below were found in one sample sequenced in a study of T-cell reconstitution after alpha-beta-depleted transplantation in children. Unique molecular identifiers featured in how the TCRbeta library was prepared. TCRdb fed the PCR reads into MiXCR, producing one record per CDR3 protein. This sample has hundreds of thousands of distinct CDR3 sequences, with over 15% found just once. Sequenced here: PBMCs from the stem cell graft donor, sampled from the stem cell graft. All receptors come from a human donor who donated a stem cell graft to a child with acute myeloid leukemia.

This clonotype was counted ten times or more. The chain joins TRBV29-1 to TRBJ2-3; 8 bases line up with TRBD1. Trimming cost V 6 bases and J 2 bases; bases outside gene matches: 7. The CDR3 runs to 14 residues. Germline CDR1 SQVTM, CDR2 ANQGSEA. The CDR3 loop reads CSVGTGGNTDTQYF. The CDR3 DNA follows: TGCAGCGTAGGAACAGGGGGAAACACAGATACGCAGTATTTT.

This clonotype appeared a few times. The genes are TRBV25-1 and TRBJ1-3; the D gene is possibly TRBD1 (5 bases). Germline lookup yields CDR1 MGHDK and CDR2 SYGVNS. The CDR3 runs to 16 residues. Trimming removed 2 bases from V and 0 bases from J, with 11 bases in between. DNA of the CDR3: TGTGCCAGCAGTGAACCCGGGAGGGGCTCTGGAAACACCATATATTTT. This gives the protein CASSEPGRGSGNTIYF. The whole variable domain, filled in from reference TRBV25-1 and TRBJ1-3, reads EADIYQTPRYLVIGTGKKITLECSQTMGHDKMYWYQQDPGMELHLIHYSYGVNSTEKGDLSSESTVSRIRTEHFPLTLESARPSHTSQYLCASSEPGRGSGNTIYFGEGSWLTVV.

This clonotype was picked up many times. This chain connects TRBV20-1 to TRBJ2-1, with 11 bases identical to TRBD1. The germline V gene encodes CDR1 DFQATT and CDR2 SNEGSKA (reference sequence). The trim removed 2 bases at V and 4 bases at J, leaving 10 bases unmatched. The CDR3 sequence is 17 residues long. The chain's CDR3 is CSARSVDGTGGYNEQFF. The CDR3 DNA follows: TGCAGTGCTAGAAGCGTCGACGGGACAGGGGGTTACAATGAGCAGTTCTTC.

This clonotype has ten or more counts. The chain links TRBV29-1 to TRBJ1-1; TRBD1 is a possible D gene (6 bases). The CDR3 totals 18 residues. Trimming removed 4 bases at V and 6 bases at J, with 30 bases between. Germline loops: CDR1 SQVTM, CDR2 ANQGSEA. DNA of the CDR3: TGCAGCGTTGGAACGGCGAGACAGGCGCCGGTAAAAAAGGCTGAAGCTTTCTTT. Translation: CSVGTARQAPVKKAEAFF.

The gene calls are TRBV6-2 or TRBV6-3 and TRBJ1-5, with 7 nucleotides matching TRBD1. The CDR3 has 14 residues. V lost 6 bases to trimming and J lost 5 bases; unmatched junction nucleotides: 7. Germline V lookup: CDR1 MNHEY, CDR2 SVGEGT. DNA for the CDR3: TGTGCCAGCAGCCCCGACAGGGCATATCAGCCCCAGCATTTT. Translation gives CASSPDRAYQPQHF.

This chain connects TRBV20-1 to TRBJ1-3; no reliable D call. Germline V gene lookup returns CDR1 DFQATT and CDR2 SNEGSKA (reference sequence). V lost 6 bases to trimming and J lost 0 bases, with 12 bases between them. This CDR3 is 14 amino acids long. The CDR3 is CSADGSHSGNTIYF. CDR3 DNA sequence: TGCAGTGCGGACGGTTCCCACTCTGGAAACACCATATATTTT.

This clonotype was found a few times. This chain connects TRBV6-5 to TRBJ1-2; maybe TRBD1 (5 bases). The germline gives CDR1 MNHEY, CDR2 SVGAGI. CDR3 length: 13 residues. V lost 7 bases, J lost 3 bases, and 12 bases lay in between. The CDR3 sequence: CASTDRGYYGYTF. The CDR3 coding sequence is TGTGCCAGCACCGATCGGGGCTACTATGGCTACACCTTC.

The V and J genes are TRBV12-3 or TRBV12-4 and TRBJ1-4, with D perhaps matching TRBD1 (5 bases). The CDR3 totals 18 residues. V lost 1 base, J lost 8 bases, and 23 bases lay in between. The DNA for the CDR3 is TGTGCCAGCAGTTTAGAGGGCGGCAGGGCGGCGTTTGGAGAAAAACTGTTTTTT. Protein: CASSLEGGRAAFGEKLFF.

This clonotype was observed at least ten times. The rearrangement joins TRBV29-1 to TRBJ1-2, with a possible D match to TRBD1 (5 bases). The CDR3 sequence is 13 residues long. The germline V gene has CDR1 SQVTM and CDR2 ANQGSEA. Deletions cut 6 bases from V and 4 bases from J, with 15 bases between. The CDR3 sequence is CSVFRETSYGYTF. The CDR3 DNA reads TGCAGCGTATTCAGGGAGACCAGCTATGGCTACACCTTC. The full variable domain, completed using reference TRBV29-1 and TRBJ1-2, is SAVISQKPSRDICQRGTSLTIQCQVDSQVTMMFWYRQQPGQSLTLIATANQGSEATYESGFVIDKFPISRPNLTFSTLTVSNMSPEDSSIYLCSVFRETSYGYTFGSGTRLTVV.

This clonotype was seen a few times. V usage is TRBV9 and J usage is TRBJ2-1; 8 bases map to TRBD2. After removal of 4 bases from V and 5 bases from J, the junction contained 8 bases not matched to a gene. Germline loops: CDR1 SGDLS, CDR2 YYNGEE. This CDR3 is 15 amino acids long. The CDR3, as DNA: TGTGCCAGCAGCTTCCGGACTAGCTGGGACAATGAGCAGTTCTTC. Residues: CASSFRTSWDNEQFF.

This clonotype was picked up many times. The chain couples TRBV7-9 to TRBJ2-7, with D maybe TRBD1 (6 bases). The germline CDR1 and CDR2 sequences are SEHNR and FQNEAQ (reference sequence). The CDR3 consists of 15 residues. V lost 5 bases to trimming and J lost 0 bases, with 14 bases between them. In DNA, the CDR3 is TGTGCCAGCAGCAAGGACAGTCTCCCCTCCTACGAGCAGTACGTC. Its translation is CASSKDSLPSYEQYV.

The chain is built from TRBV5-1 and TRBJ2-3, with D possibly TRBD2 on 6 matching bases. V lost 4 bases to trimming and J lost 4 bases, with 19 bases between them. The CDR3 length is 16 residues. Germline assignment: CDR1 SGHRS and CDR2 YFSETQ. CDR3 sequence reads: CASSPGSTPDADTQYF. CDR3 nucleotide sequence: TGCGCCAGCAGCCCCGGGAGCACGCCAGATGCAGATACGCAGTATTTT.

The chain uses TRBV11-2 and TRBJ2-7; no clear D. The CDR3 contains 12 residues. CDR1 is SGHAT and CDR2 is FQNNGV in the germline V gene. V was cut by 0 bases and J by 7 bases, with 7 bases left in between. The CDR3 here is CASSLDRIEQYV. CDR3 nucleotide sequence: TGTGCCAGCAGCTTAGATCGTATTGAGCAGTACGTC.

The CDR3 is CASSQALAGGPIQETQYF. CDR3 sequence (DNA): TGCGCCAGCAGCCAAGCACTAGCGGGGGGGCCGATCCAAGAGACCCAGTACTTC. V usage is TRBV4-1 and J usage is TRBJ2-5, with 13 bases that match TRBD2. CDR1 MGHRA and CDR2 YSYEKL come from the germline V gene. This CDR3 is built from 18 residues. The J segment lost 1 base and the V segment lost 1 base, leaving 6 bases of the junction unmatched.

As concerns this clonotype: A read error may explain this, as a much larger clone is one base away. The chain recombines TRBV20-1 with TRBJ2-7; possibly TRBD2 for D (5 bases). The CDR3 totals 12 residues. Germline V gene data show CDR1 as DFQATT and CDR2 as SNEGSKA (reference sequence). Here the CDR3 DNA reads TGCAGTGGTGGCGGGCCCAACTACGAGCTGTACTTC. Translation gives CSGGGPNYELYF.

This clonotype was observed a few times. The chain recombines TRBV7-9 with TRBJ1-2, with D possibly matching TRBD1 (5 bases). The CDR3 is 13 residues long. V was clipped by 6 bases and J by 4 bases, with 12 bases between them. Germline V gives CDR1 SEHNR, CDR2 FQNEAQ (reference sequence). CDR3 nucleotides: TGTGCCAGCAGGCACCGGGACGGCTATGGCTACACCTTC. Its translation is CASRHRDGYGYTF.

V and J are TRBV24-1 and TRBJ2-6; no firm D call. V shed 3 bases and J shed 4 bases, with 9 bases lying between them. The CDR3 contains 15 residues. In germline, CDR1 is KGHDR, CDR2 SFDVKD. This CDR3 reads CATSDPPRGANVLTF. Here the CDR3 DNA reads TGTGCCACCAGTGATCCGCCGAGGGGGGCCAACGTCCTGACTTTC.

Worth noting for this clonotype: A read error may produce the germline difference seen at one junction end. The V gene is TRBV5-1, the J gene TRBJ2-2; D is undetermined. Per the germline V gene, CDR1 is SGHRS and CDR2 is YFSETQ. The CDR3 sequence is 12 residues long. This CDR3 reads CASSFNIGELFF. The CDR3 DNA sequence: TGCGCCAGCAGCTTCAACATCGGGGAGCTGTTTTTT.

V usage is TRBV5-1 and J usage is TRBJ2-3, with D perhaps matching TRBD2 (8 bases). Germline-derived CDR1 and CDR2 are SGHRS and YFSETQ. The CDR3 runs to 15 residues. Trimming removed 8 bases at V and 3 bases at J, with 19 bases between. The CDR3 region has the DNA TGCGCCAGTAGGGGGCCGGGACTAGAGACAGATACGCAGTATTTT. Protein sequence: CASRGPGLETDTQYF.

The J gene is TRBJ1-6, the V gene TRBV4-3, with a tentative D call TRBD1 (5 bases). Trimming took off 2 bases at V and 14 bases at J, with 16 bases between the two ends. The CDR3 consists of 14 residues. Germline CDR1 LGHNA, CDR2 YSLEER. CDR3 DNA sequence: TGCGCCAGCAGCCAAACAGGTGAATTCACGTCCCTCCACTTT. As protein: CASSQTGEFTSLHF.

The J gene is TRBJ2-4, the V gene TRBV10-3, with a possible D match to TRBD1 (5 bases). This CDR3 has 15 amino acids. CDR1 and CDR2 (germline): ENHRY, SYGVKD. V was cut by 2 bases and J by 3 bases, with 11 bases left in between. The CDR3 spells CAISETGAVKNIQYF. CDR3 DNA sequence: TGTGCCATCAGTGAGACTGGGGCTGTCAAAAACATTCAGTACTTC.

The CDR3 bases are TGCGCCAGCAGCCACCTGAGGTCCCCTGAGGCTGAAGCTTTCTTT. It specifies CASSHLRSPEAEAFF. The chain joins TRBV4-1 to TRBJ1-1; no clear D. The CDR3 length is 15 residues. V was shortened by 3 bases and J by 6 bases, with 17 bases between the two germline ends. Germline-derived CDR1 and CDR2 are MGHRA and YSYEKL.

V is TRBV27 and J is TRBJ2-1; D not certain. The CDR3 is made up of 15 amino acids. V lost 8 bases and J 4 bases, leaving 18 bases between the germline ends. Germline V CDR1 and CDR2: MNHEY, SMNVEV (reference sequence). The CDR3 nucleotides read TGTGCCAGCTCCCTGAAGAGCTATTCATACAATGAGCAGTTCTTC. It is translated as CASSLKSYSYNEQFF.

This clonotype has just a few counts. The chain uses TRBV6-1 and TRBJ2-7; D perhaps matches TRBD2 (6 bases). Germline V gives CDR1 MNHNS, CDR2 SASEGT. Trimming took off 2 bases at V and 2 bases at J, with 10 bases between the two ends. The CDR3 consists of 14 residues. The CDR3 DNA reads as TGTGCCAGCAGTGAAAGAGGGAGGACCTACGAGCAGTACTTC. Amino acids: CASSERGRTYEQYF.

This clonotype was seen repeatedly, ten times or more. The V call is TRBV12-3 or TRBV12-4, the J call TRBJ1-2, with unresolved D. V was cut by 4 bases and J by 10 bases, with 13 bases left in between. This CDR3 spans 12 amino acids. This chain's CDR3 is CASSSGRTNYTF. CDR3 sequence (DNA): TGTGCCAGCAGTTCCGGACGGACCAACTACACCTTC.

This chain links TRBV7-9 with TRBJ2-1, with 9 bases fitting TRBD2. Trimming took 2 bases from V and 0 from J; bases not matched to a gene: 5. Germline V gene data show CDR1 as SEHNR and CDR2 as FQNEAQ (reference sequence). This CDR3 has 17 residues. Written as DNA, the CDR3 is TGTGCCAGCAGCTTATATAGCGGGGGTCCCTCCTACAATGAGCAGTTCTTC. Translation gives CASSLYSGGPSYNEQFF.

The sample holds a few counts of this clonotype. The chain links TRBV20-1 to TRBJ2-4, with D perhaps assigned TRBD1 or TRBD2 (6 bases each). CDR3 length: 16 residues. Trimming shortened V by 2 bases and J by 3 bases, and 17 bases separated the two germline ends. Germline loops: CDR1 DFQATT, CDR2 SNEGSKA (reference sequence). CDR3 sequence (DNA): TGCAGTGCTAGAAATCCCGGGGGCTGGGACAAAAACATTCAGTACTTC. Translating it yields CSARNPGGWDKNIQYF.

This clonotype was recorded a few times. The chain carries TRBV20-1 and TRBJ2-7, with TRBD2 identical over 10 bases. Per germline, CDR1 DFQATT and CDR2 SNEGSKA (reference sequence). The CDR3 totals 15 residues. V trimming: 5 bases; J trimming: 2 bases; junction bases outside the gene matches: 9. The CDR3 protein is CSASDASGGAYEQYV. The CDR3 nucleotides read TGCAGTGCTTCCGACGCTAGCGGGGGTGCCTACGAGCAGTACGTC.

Written as DNA, the CDR3 is TGTGCCAGCAGCCCCAAGAACACTGAAGCTTTCTTT. This gives the protein CASSPKNTEAFF. The chain combines TRBV7-9 with TRBJ1-1, with D uncertain. Germline CDR1 is SEHNR and CDR2 is FQNEAQ (reference sequence). V lost 5 bases and J 1 base, leaving 5 bases between the germline ends. The CDR3 loop spans 12 amino acids.

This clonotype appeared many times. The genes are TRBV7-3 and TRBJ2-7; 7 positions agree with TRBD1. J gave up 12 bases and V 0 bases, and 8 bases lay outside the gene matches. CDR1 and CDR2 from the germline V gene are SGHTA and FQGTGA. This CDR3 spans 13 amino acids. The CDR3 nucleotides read TGTGCCAGCAGCTTAACGAGGACAGGTCCTCCGTACTTC. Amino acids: CASSLTRTGPPYF.

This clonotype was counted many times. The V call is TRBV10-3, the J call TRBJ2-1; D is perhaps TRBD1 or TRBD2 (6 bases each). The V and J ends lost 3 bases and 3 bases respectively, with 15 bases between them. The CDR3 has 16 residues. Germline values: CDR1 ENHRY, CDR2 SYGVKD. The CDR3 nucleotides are TGTGCCATCAGTGATTTGGGGGGCCATCGCTACAATGAGCAGTTCTTC. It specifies CAISDLGGHRYNEQFF.